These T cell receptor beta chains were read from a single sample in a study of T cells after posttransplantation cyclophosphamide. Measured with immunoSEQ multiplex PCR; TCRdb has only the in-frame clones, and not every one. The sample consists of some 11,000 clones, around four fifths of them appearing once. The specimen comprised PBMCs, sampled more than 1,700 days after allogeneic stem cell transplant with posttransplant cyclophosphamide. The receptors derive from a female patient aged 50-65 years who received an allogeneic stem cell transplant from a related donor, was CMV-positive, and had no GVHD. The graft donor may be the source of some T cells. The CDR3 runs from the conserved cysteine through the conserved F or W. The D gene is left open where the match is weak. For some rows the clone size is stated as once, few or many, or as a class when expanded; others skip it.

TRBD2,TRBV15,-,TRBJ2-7,TGTGCCACCAGCAGGGGAGCGGGAGTATACGAGCAGTACTTC,CATSRGAGVYEQYF
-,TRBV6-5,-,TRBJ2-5,TGTGCCAGCACCTCCCGACGGGGGAGCGGGGAGACCCAGTACTTC,CASTSRRGSGETQYF
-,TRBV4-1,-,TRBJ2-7,TGCGCCAGCAGCCAAGGCAGGTTCTACGAGCAGTACTTC,CASSQGRFYEQYF
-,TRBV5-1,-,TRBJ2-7,TGCGCCAGCAGTTCAACTCTTTACGAGCAGTACTTC,CASSSTLYEQYF
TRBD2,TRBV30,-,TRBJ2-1,TGTGCCTGGAGTAGGTGGACTAGCGAGAACAATGAGCAGTTCTTC,CAWSRWTSENNEQFF
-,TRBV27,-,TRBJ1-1,TGTGCCAGCAGCCGTCAACCACAGGGAACGAACACTGAAGCTTTCTTT,CASSRQPQGTNTEAFF
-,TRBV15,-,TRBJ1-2,TGTGCCACCAGCATCCGCGGTCACTATGGCTACACCTTC,CATSIRGHYGYTF
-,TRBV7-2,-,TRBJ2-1,TGTGCCAGCAGCTTAGATAGCGGCTCCTACAATGAGCAGTTCTTC,CASSLDSGSYNEQFF
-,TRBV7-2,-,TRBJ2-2,TGTGCCAGCTTAGAGGTACACACCGGGGAGCTGTTTTTT,CASLEVHTGELFF
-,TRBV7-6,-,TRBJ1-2,TGTGCCAGCAGCTTAGGAGGGATCTATGGCTACACCTTC,CASSLGGIYGYTF
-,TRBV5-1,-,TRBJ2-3,TGCGCCAGCAGCTTGGGGACACTCAGCACAGATACGCAGTATTTT,CASSLGTLSTDTQYF
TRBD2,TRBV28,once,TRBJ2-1,TGTGCCAGCAGTTTAACTAGCGGGAGTGTTAATCATGAGCAGTTCTTC,CASSLTSGSVNHEQFF
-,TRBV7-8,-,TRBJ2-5,TGTGCCAGCAGCTCCTCACCTCTCGGGAATCGGGAGACCCAGTACTTC,CASSSSPLGNRETQYF
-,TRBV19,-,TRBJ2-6,TGTGCCAGTAGTATTCCGTTAGGGGGACGGCTCTCTGGGGCCAACGTCCTGACTTTC,CASSIPLGGRLSGANVLTF
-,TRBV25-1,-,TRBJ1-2,TGTGCCAGCAGTGGCCCCACCCTGGGGGGTGGCTACACCTTC,CASSGPTLGGGYTF
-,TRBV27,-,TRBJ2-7,TGTGCCAGCAGTTTATCGAGGGGGGGGACCTACGAGCAGTACTTC,CASSLSRGGTYEQYF
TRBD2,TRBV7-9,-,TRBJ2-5,TGTGCCAGCAGTCCAGCGGGGGGTCCGGGGACCCAGTACTTC,CASSPAGGPGTQYF
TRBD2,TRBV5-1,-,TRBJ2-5,TGCGCCAGCAGCTTCTTCCGTGGCGGGAGGGCCGAGGGAGAGACCCAGTACTTC,CASSFFRGGRAEGETQYF
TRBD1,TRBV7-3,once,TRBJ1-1,TGTGCCAGCAGCCCGACAGGGGGTAGACGGAACACTGAAGCTTTCTTT,CASSPTGGRRNTEAFF
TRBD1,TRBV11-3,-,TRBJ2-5,TGTGCCAGCAGCTCATATGGACAGGGCGGAGAGACCCAGTACTTC,CASSSYGQGGETQYF
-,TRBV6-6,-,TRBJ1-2,TGTGCCAGCAGTTACTTAGCCGGCCCCCGAGGCGGCTACACCTTC,CASSYLAGPRGGYTF
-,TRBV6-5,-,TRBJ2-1,TGTGCCAGCAGGGCTCACTCCTACAATGAGCAGTTCTTC,CASRAHSYNEQFF